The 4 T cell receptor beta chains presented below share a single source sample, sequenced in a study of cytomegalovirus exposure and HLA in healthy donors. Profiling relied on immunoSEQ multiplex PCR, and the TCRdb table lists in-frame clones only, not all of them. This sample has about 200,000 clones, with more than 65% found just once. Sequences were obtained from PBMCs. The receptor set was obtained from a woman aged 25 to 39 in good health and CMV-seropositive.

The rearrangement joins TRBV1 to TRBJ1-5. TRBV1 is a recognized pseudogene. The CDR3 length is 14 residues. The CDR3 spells CTSSPGEGRQPQHF. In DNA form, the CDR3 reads TGCACCAGCAGCCCGGGGGAGGGCCGGCAGCCCCAGCATTTT.

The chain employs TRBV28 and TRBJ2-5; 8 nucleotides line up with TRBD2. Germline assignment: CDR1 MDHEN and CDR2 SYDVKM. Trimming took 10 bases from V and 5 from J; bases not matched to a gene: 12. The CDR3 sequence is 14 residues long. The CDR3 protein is CATSTSVDTETQYF. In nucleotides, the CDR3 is TGTGCCACCTCGACTAGCGTCGATACGGAGACCCAGTACTTC.

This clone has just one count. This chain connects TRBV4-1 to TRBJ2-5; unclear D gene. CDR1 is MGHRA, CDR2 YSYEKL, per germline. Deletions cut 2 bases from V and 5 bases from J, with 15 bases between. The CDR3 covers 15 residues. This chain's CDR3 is CASSQSGWATETQYF. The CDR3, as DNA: TGCGCCAGCAGCCAATCCGGCTGGGCAACGGAGACCCAGTACTTC.

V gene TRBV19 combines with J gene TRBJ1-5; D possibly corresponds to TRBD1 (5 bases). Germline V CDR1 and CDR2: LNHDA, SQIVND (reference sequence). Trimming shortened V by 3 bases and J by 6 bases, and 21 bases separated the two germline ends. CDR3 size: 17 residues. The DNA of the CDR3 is TGTGCCAGTAGTATCTCCGGCAGGGAGGTTTTGTTTCAGCCCCAGCATTTT. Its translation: CASSISGREVLFQPQHF.